These T cell receptor beta chains were read from a single sample in a study of T cell changes during pregnancy in multiple sclerosis. Generated by immunoSEQ multiplex PCR, the TCRdb table keeps only in-frame clones and is missing some. The table includes about 84,000 clones, about 93% detected once. The material sequenced was peripheral blood, taken in the second trimester of pregnancy. The receptors originated from a female donor in good health, enrolled as a control in a pregnancy study. Both conserved end residues are part of each CDR3. The order of the fields is D gene, V gene, clone size, J gene, CDR3 protein, CDR3 DNA. A D gene is named only where the DNA matches it firmly. For some rows the clone size is stated as once, few or many, or as a class when expanded; others skip it.

>.|TRBV2|.|TRBJ1-1
CASSEVANTEAFF
TGTGCCAGCAGTGAAGTGGCGAACACTGAAGCTTTCTTT
>TRBD1|TRBV14|.|TRBJ2-5
CASSQDRGVWETQYF
TGTGCCAGCAGCCAGGACAGGGGGGTCTGGGAGACCCAGTACTTC
>TRBD2|TRBV5-1|.|TRBJ2-1
CASSLGLRLREGRHNEQFF
TGCGCCAGCAGCTTGGGTCTAAGGTTGCGGGAGGGCCGGCACAATGAGCAGTTCTTC
>TRBD2|TRBV6-5|few|TRBJ2-7
CASSLVGTSGYEQYF
TGTGCCAGCAGTTTAGTCGGGACTAGCGGCTACGAGCAGTACTTC
>.|TRBV2|.|TRBJ2-3
CASSDDRSTDTQYF
TGTGCCAGCAGTGATGACAGGTCGACAGATACGCAGTATTTT
>.|TRBV5-8|.|TRBJ2-2
CASSLRVTGELFF
TGTGCCAGCAGCTTACGAGTGACCGGGGAGCTGTTTTTT
>TRBD1|TRBV4-1|.|TRBJ2-2
CASSNSGTGAGTGELFF
TGCGCCAGCAGCAATTCCGGGACAGGGGCTGGGACCGGGGAGCTGTTTTTT
>.|TRBV21-1|.|TRBJ1-5
CASSKPGELSQPQHF
TGTGCCAGCAGCAAACCCGGAGAGCTAAGTCAGCCCCAGCATTTT
>.|TRBV18|.|TRBJ2-7
CASSPDSHYEQYF
TGTGCCAGCTCCCCCGACAGCCACTACGAGCAGTACTTC
>.|TRBV5-5|.|TRBJ2-1
CASSLAISGNEQFF
TGTGCCAGCAGCTTGGCGATTAGCGGCAATGAGCAGTTCTTC
>TRBD1|TRBV29-1|.|TRBJ1-1
CSAPGQGYTEAFF
TGCAGCGCCCCGGGACAGGGGTACACTGAAGCTTTCTTT
>.|TRBV6-1|.|TRBJ2-1
CASSGLPSSYNEQFF
TGTGCCAGCAGTGGACTTCCGAGCTCCTACAATGAGCAGTTCTTC
>TRBD2|TRBV5-1|.|TRBJ2-3
CASSLAASGRPDTQYF
TGCGCCAGCAGCTTGGCGGCTAGCGGGAGGCCAGATACGCAGTATTTT
>TRBD2|TRBV9|.|TRBJ2-1
CASSVGTGGGNEQFF
TGTGCCAGCAGCGTAGGCACGGGAGGTGGCAATGAGCAGTTCTTC
>TRBD2|TRBV7-8|.|TRBJ2-3
CASSFSGSTDTQYF
TGTGCCAGCAGCTTTAGCGGGAGCACAGATACGCAGTATTTT
>TRBD1|TRBV6-5|.|TRBJ1-2
CATITGTGVNYGYTF
TGTGCCACCATAACGGGGACAGGGGTAAACTATGGCTACACCTTC
>TRBD1|TRBV27|.|TRBJ2-7
CASSPRQGPYEQYF
TGTGCCAGCAGTCCACGACAGGGGCCCTACGAGCAGTACTTC
>.|TRBV6-6|once|TRBJ2-7
CASTRTGQSYEQYF
TGTGCCAGCACTCGAACAGGACAGTCCTACGAGCAGTACTTC
>TRBD2|TRBV28|.|TRBJ2-6
CASSLGRWGGSGANVLTF
TGTGCCAGCAGTTTAGGACGTTGGGGGGGGTCTGGGGCCAACGTCCTGACTTTC
>.|TRBV5-4|.|TRBJ2-3
CASSLPGESTDTQYF
TGTGCCAGCAGCTTGCCCGGGGAGAGCACAGATACGCAGTATTTT
>.|TRBV6-5|.|TRBJ2-1
CASSLNRDEQFF
TGTGCCAGCAGTTTAAACAGGGATGAGCAGTTCTTC